This T cell receptor beta chain was obtained from a study of shared clonotypes between healthy human individuals. Some clones are missing from TCRdb's copy, which holds only in-frame ones; the method was immunoSEQ multiplex PCR. The repertoire holds approximately 1,500,000 clones, with 95% to 97% as singletons. The TCR originated in a man younger than 45 in good health. The sequencing sample was made of naive CD4+ T cells sorted from blood. The subset is: CD45RA+ positively selected.

This chain's CDR3 is CASSGPGTNTQYF. In nucleotides, the CDR3 is TGTGCCAGCAGCGGGCCCGGGACGAATACGCAGTATTTT. The rearrangement uses TRBV5-5 and TRBJ2-3; D could derive from TRBD1 or TRBD2 (5 bases each). The V and J ends lost 4 bases and 7 bases respectively, with 13 bases between them. The CDR3 is made up of 13 amino acids. The germline CDR1 and CDR2 sequences are SGHKS and YYEKEE (reference sequence).